The rows below give T cell receptor beta chains drawn from one sample of a study of response to subunit inactivated influenza vaccine. TCRdb re-called the RT-PCR reads with MiXCR, one entry per CDR3 protein. The table has 200,000 to 250,000 distinct CDR3 sequences, over 9% seen once. This specimen was non-naive T cells sorted from PBMCs, taken less than 15 days before vaccination. These receptors were collected from a man aged 45-65 years who received an inactivated influenza vaccine. The CDR3 runs from the conserved cysteine through the conserved F or W. A D gene is named only where the DNA matches it firmly. A row's size may be missing; if present it is once, few, many or a size class.

DNA	CDR3	D	J	size	V
TGTGCCAGCGTAGCGGGACAAACCACAGATACGCAGTATTTT	CASVAGQTTDTQYF	TRBD2	TRBJ2-3	many	TRBV12-3/TRBV12-4
TGTGCCAGCAGCATAAGTGCGTCAGGGTCATACAATGAGCAGTTCTTC	CASSISASGSYNEQFF	NA	TRBJ2-1	few	TRBV9
TGTGCCAGCTCACCCAACAGAGGCGAGCAGTACTTC	CASSPNRGEQYF	NA	TRBJ2-7	NA	TRBV18
TGTGCCAGCAGCACACTAGCTAATGAGCAGTTCTTC	CASSTLANEQFF	NA	TRBJ2-1	NA	TRBV5-5
TGTGCCAGCAGCTCCCCCGGCGAGCAGTACTTC	CASSSPGEQYF	NA	TRBJ2-7	few	TRBV7-9
TGTGCCAGCAGCTCGATATACACGCTGGGACAGGGAGTTAATGAGCAGTTCTTC	CASSSIYTLGQGVNEQFF	TRBD1	TRBJ2-1	few	TRBV11-2
TGTGCCAGCAGGGCGACCGACAGGGGCCATCAGCCCCAGCATTTT	CASRATDRGHQPQHF	TRBD1	TRBJ1-5	NA	TRBV6-2/TRBV6-3
TGTGCCAGCAGCCTGGGGGGGTCGGGTGAGCAGTTCTTC	CASSLGGSGEQFF	TRBD2	TRBJ2-1	NA	TRBV7-9
TGCGCCAGCAGCCACAAATCCTACCCGACGGATGGCTACACCTTC	CASSHKSYPTDGYTF	NA	TRBJ1-2	many	TRBV4-3
TGCGCCAGCAGCCGGACTGGTTCACCCCTCCACTTT	CASSRTGSPLHF	NA	TRBJ1-6	NA	TRBV4-3
TGTGCCAGCAGCCAAGATAGCAATCAGCCCCAGCATTTT	CASSQDSNQPQHF	NA	TRBJ1-5	many	TRBV7-2
TGTGCCAGCAGCCAGACAGGGGGAGGCAATCAGCCCCAGCATTTT	CASSQTGGGNQPQHF	TRBD1	TRBJ1-5	NA	TRBV5-6
TGTGCCAGCGGGCCGATAAGCGGGGGAGGGGAGCAGTACTTC	CASGPISGGGEQYF	TRBD2	TRBJ2-7	many	TRBV12-3/TRBV12-4
TGCAGTGCTAGAGGTTACAGGGCATCCGACGAGCAGTACTTC	CSARGYRASDEQYF	NA	TRBJ2-7	many	TRBV20-1
TGTGCCAGCTCACCACCTGGGTCGGGTGGCTTCTACGAGCAGTACTTC	CASSPPGSGGFYEQYF	NA	TRBJ2-7	many	TRBV18
TGTGCCAGCAGCTTAGAGGGGCAGGTCCTAGGACTTCGCACCGGGGAGCTGTTTTTT	CASSLEGQVLGLRTGELFF	NA	TRBJ2-2	many	TRBV11-1
TGCAGTGCCGTGAAGTCGGCCGCGGCCGGGGAGCTGTTTTTT	CSAVKSAAAGELFF	NA	TRBJ2-2	many	TRBV20-1
TGTGCCAGCAGTCCGGGGGTGGCAGATACGCAGTATTTT	CASSPGVADTQYF	NA	TRBJ2-3	NA	TRBV11-3
TGCGCCAGCAGCCAATTTCTAGCCGCTGAAGCTTTCTTT	CASSQFLAAEAFF	NA	TRBJ1-1	many	TRBV4-1